The entry below describes one T cell receptor beta chain. No antigen is known for it. Sequencing used immunoSEQ multiplex PCR; TCRdb keeps in-frame clones, though not all of them. The table has about 170,000 clones, roughly nine tenths seen once; the top ten hold approximately 2.5%. The CDR3 covers 15 residues. Per the germline V gene, CDR1 is GTSNPN and CDR2 is SVGIG (reference sequence). After removal of 6 bases from V and 5 bases from J, the junction contained 14 bases not matched to a gene. The data are from a study of T cell responses to AZD1222 COVID-19 vaccine. Study overall: It was second doses at about 4 or about 12 weeks that were pooled.

Study results and limitations: Donors skewed white British and female; clonal diversity was possibly underestimated. In all cases, repertoires were sampled only after the peak T cell response.

The sequenced sample was peripheral blood, obtained on day 0 of AZD1222 vaccination. V gene TRBV30 combines with J gene TRBJ2-5, with 8 bases aligning to TRBD2. The origin of this receptor is an adult in good health. CDR3 nucleotide sequence: TGTGCCTGCCGCAAAACTAGCGGAGAGGGGGAGACCCAGTACTTC. It specifies CACRKTSGEGETQYF.